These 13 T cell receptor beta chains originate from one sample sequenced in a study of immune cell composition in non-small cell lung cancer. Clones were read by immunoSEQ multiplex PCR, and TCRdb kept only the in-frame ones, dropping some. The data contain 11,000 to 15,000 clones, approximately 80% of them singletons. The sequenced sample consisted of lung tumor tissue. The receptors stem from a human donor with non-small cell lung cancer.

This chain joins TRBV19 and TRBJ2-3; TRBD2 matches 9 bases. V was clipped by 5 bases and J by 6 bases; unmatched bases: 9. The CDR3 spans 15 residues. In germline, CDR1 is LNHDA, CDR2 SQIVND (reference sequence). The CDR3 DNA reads TGTGCCAGTAGTTTACCGGGACTAGCATCGGATACGCAGTATTTT. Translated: CASSLPGLASDTQYF.

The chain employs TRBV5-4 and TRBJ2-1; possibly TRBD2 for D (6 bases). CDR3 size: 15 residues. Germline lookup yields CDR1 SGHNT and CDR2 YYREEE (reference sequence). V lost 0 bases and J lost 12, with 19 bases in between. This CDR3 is CASSLASSGWERQFF. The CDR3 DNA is TGTGCCAGCAGCTTGGCGTCGAGCGGGTGGGAACGGCAGTTCTTC.

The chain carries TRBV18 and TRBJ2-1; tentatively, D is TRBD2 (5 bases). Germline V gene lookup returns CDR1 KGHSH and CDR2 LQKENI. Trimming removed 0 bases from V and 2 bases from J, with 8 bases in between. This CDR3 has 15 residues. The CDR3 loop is CASSPPRETYNEQFF. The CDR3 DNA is TGTGCCAGCTCACCACCGAGGGAAACCTACAATGAGCAGTTCTTC.

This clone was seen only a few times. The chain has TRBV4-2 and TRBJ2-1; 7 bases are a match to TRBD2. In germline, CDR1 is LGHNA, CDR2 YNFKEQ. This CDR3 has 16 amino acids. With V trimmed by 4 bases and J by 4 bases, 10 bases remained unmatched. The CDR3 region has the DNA TGTGCCAGCAGCCCTAGAGGGAGCGGGGAGTACAATGAGCAGTTCTTC. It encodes CASSPRGSGEYNEQFF.

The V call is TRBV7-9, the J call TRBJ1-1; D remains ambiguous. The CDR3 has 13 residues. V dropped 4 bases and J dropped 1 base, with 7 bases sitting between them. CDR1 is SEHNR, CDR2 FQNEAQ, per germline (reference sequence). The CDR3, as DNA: TGTGCCAGCAGCTATCAGTGGAACACTGAAGCTTTCTTT. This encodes CASSYQWNTEAFF.

CDR3 amino acids: CASSQEITGELFF. The CDR3 region has the DNA TGTGCCAGCAGCCAGGAAATCACCGGGGAGCTGTTTTTT. J is TRBJ2-2 and V is TRBV5-5; D uncertain. Deletions cut 4 bases from V and 4 bases from J, with 8 bases between. The germline CDR1 and CDR2 sequences are SGHKS and YYEKEE (reference sequence). The CDR3 totals 13 residues.

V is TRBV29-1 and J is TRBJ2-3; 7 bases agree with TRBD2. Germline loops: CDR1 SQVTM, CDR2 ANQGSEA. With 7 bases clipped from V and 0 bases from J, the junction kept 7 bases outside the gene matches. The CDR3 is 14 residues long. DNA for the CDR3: TGCAGCGCGGGCAGCGGGGCTAGCACAGATACGCAGTATTTT. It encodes CSAGSGASTDTQYF.

CDR3 protein: CASRPGGVLERGAYNEQFF. The CDR3 bases are TGCGCCAGCAGGCCCGGGGGGGTGCTAGAGCGGGGGGCCTACAATGAGCAGTTCTTC. This sequence joins TRBV10-2 and TRBJ2-1; 9 bases agree with TRBD2. Per the germline V gene, CDR1 is WSHSY and CDR2 is SAAADI. This CDR3 is built from 19 residues. V gave up 6 bases and J gave up 2 bases; unmatched junction bases: 17.

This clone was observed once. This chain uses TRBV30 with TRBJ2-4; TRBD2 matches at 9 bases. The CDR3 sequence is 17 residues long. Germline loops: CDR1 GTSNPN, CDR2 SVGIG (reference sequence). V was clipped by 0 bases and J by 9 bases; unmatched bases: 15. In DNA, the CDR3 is TGTGCCTGGAGTGTGGGGACTAGCTTAAAAATATCAGGCATTCAGTACTTC. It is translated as CAWSVGTSLKISGIQYF. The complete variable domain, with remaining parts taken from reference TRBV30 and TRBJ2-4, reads SQTIHQWPATLVQPVGSPLSLECTVEGTSNPNLYWYRQAAGRGLQLLFYSVGIGQISSEVPQNLSASRPQDRQFILSSKKLLLSDSGFYLCAWSVGTSLKISGIQYFGAGTRLSVL.

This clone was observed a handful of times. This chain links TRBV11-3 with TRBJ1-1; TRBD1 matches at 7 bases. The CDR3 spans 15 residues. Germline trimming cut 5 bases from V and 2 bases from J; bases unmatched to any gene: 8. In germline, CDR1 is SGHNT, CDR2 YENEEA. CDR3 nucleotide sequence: TGTGCCAGCAGCCCTCCCGGGACAGATAACACTGAAGCTTTCTTT. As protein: CASSPPGTDNTEAFF.

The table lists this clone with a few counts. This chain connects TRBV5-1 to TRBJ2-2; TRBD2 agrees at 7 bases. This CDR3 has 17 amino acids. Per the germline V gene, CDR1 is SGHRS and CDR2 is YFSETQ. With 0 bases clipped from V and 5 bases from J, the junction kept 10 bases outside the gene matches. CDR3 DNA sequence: TGCGCCAGCAGCTTGGCCCACCTAGCGGAGCGGACCGGGGAGCTGTTTTTT. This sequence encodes CASSLAHLAERTGELFF.

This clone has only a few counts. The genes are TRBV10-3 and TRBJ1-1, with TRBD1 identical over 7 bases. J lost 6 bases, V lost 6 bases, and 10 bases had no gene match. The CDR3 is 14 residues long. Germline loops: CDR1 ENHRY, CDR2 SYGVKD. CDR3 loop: CAIRVNGQVAEAFF. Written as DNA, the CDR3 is TGTGCCATCAGGGTGAATGGACAGGTAGCTGAAGCTTTCTTT.

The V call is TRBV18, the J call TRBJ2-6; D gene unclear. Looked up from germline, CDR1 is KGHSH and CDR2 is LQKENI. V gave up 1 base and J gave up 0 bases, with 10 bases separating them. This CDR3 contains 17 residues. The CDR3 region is CASSPRIRSSGANVLTF. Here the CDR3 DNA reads TGTGCCAGCTCACCACGAATTCGGAGCTCTGGGGCCAACGTCCTGACTTTC. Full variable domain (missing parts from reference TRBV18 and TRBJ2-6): NAGVMQNPRHLVRRRGQEARLRCSPMKGHSHVYWYRQLPEEGLKFMVYLQKENIIDESGMPKERFSAEFPKEGPSILRIQQVVRGDSAAYFCASSPRIRSSGANVLTFGAGSRLTVL.